These 9 T cell receptor beta chains were sequenced from one sample in a study of neurological immune-mediated disorders. TCRdb analysed the 5' RACE reads with MiXCR anew, one entry per CDR3 protein. The repertoire holds about 48,000 distinct CDR3 sequences, with over 9% as singletons. Sequenced input: PBMCs. The receptors originated from a woman in her thirties or forties with HTLV-1-associated myelopathy (HAM/TSP).

On this clonotype: A much larger clone differs from this one at a single base, so this may be a read error. The chain has TRBV2 and TRBJ2-7; TRBD1 might be the D (7 bases). The CDR3 covers 14 residues. CDR1 and CDR2 (germline): SNHLY, FYNNEI. The ends were cut back, 4 bases at V and 5 bases at J, with 15 bases in the middle. CDR3 in DNA: TGTGCCAGCAGTGTCGCGCAGGGGGGTAACGAGCAGTACTTC. Amino acid sequence: CASSVAQGGNEQYF.

The table lists this clonotype with many counts. This sequence joins TRBV3-1 and TRBJ1-1, with a weak D call TRBD1 (6 bases). Germline V CDR1 and CDR2: LGHDT, YNNKEL (reference sequence). The CDR3 loop spans 14 amino acids. The V gene lost 1 base and the J gene lost 1 base, with 7 bases spanning the gap. CDR3 sequence (DNA): TGTGCCAGCAGCCAAGGAGGGGGGAACACTGAAGCTTTCTTT. Its protein is CASSQGGGNTEAFF.

This clonotype was counted ten times or more. Here the CDR3 DNA reads TGCGCCAGCAACCGCGGGGGTAGCACAGATACGCAGTATTTT. The encoded protein is CASNRGGSTDTQYF. V usage is TRBV5-1 and J usage is TRBJ2-3; 7 nucleotides match TRBD2. The J segment lost 0 bases and the V segment lost 6 bases, leaving 4 bases of the junction unmatched. Germline CDR1 reads SGHRS; CDR2 reads YFSETQ. The length of the CDR3 is 14 residues.

This clonotype was seen only once. The chain is built from TRBV7-6 and TRBJ2-5; D uncertain. The V end lost 1 base, the J end lost 5 bases, and 8 bases lay between the germline ends. The CDR3 spans 13 residues. The germline CDR1 and CDR2 sequences are SGHVS and FNYEAQ. The CDR3 bases are TGTGCCAGCAGCTTAGGACTTGGCGAGACCCAGTACTTC. Translation: CASSLGLGETQYF.

This clonotype was recorded at least ten times. V and J are TRBV19 and TRBJ2-7; D remains ambiguous. The CDR3 is 15 amino acids. Per germline, CDR1 LNHDA and CDR2 SQIVND (reference sequence). V gave up 4 bases and J gave up 0 bases, with 13 bases separating them. CDR3 in amino acids: CASSTGRTSSYEQYF. The CDR3 region has the DNA TGTGCCAGTAGTACAGGCAGGACGAGCTCCTACGAGCAGTACTTC.

This clonotype occurred many times. V usage is TRBV6-5 and J usage is TRBJ2-3; no clear D gene. The CDR3 consists of 14 residues. Germline lookup yields CDR1 MNHEY and CDR2 SVGAGI. V gave up 0 bases and J gave up 4 bases, with 8 bases separating them. CDR3 loop: CASSYSGDSDTQYF. Here the CDR3 DNA reads TGTGCCAGCAGTTACTCCGGTGACTCAGATACGCAGTATTTT.

The table lists this clonotype with many counts. The V and J genes are TRBV5-1 and TRBJ1-1; TRBD1 might be the D (5 bases). V lost 4 bases and J lost 1, with 8 bases in between. The CDR3 extends over 13 amino acids. Germline V gene sequence: CDR1 SGHRS, CDR2 YFSETQ. CDR3 residues: CASSKGQNTEAFF. Here the CDR3 DNA reads TGCGCCAGCAGCAAAGGACAGAACACTGAAGCTTTCTTT.

This clonotype was detected ten times or more. Here the CDR3 reads CSVDRGWTEAFF. The CDR3 DNA follows: TGCAGCGTTGACAGGGGTTGGACTGAAGCTTTCTTT. The chain joins TRBV29-1 to TRBJ1-1; D may be TRBD1 (6 bases). This CDR3 is 12 amino acids long. Germline V gene data show CDR1 as SQVTM and CDR2 as ANQGSEA. The V end was cut by 3 bases, the J end by 5 bases, with 10 bases between.

Ten or more counts support this clonotype. CDR3 nucleotide sequence: TGTGCCAGCAGCTTGGGCACGGCTGAGCAGTTCTTC. Translating it yields CASSLGTAEQFF. The chain joins TRBV5-6 to TRBJ2-1, with D unresolved. This CDR3 has 12 amino acids. Germline V gene sequence: CDR1 SGHDT, CDR2 YYEEEE. The ends were cut back, 0 bases at V and 9 bases at J, with 7 bases in the middle.